The source of this TCR beta chain is a study of cytomegalovirus exposure and HLA in healthy donors. Study-level findings and limits: The study recorded about 150 TCR beta chains that were cytomegalovirus-associated. TCR association rates varied by HLA locus in a later analysis, with DRB1 highest and HLA-C lowest. Reportedly, diagnosis of cytomegalovirus status by the classifier showed high specificity and sensitivity. Follow-up analysis later connected one missense variant in DCLRE1C with trimming of TCR beta V- and J-genes.

V lost 5 bases and J lost 2; bases outside the gene matches: 4. Germline V CDR1 and CDR2: SGHTA, FQGNSA. The CDR3 sequence is 14 residues long. Worth noting for this clone: The antigen is undetermined.

The PCR made use of 60 Vbeta and 13 Jbeta primers. The assay was immunoSEQ multiplex PCR, and TCRdb's table has in-frame clones only and misses some. Of around 130,000 clones listed, 80% are singletons. The sample was PBMCs. The sequence came from a man younger than 40 in good health and CMV-seronegative. The gene calls are TRBV7-2 and TRBJ2-5; 8 bases line up with TRBD1. In DNA form, the CDR3 reads TGTGCCAGCAGCCAGGGACAGGAACAAGAGACCCAGTACTTC. It encodes CASSQGQEQETQYF.